A single T cell receptor beta chain is shown here with its context. This CDR3 comprises 14 residues. In germline, CDR1 is SGDLS, CDR2 YYNGEE. The ends were cut back, 2 bases at V and 5 bases at J, with 8 bases in the middle. These data belong to a study of OX40 agonist ivuxolimab in advanced cancers. Study information: Patients got intravenous ivuxolimab at 0.01 to 10 mg/kg every 2 weeks.

Autoimmune disease history or systemic immunosuppression led to patient exclusion. Assay: immunoSEQ multiplex PCR; the TCRdb copy retains only in-frame clones and omits some. The sample comprises approximately 52,000 clones, 83% of which are singletons, and 1% to 1.5% rests with the top ten. This sequence was found in an adult with an advanced solid tumor such as melanoma, head and neck, liver or kidney cancer. The chain carries TRBV9 and TRBJ1-6; the D is unclear. The input for sequencing was CD4+ or CD8+ T cells sorted from blood, taken in a trial of the OX40 agonist ivuxolimab. For the CDR3, the DNA is TGTGCCAGCAGCGTCGGGTACCATAATTCACCCCTCCACTTT. It is translated as CASSVGYHNSPLHF.